This TCR beta chain was recorded in a study of cytomegalovirus exposure and HLA in healthy donors. Study-wide context: Researchers previously reported finding 117 million unique TCR beta sequences from about 179 million T cells.

Findings and caveats of the study: The authors listed 164 TCR beta chains as cytomegalovirus-associated.

Primers: 60 Vbeta forward and 13 Jbeta reverse. Method: immunoSEQ multiplex PCR; TCRdb's copy keeps in-frame clones and lacks some. This table has some 120,000 clones, 83% appearing once. Trimming left V 4 bases short and J 7 bases short, with 10 bases between. This CDR3 spans 13 amino acids. CDR1 KGHSY and CDR2 FQNENV come from the germline V gene. As to this clone: Its antigen remains unknown.

The sample was PBMCs. This sequence joins TRBV16 and TRBJ1-4, with D uncertain. The source of this sequence is a woman in her thirties or forties in good health and CMV-seropositive. The CDR3 sequence is CASSPYPGEKLFF. The CDR3 DNA is TGTGCCAGCAGCCCCTATCCGGGTGAAAAACTGTTTTTT.